The next 3 T cell receptor beta chains were all read from a single sample in a study of T cells in Graves' hyperthyroidism and ophthalmopathy. Regions amplified from RNA transcripts were the TCR beta CDR3 regions. Using the HTBI primer set, a first-round RT-PCR was run on the TCR CDR3. One entry per CDR3 protein results from TCRdb running MiXCR on the multiplex PCR reads. The sample holds approximately 690,000 distinct CDR3 sequences, around 20% seen once. What was sequenced was blood. These receptors all come from a man aged 30 to 39 with Graves' ophthalmopathy.

This clonotype has only a few counts. The V call is TRBV6-2 or TRBV6-3, the J call TRBJ1-5; D might be TRBD1 (5 bases). Looked up from germline, CDR1 is MNHEY and CDR2 is SVGEGT. Trimming removed 2 bases from V and 7 bases from J, with 12 bases in between. CDR3 length: 14 residues. The CDR3 sequence is CASSYEEGIQPQHF. The CDR3 coding sequence is TGTGCCAGCAGTTACGAGGAGGGGATCCAGCCCCAGCATTTT.

This chain uses TRBV10-2 with TRBJ2-5, with D possibly TRBD2 on 5 matching bases. This CDR3 has 14 amino acids. The ends were cut back, 0 bases at V and 4 bases at J, with 9 bases in the middle. The germline V gene has CDR1 WSHSY and CDR2 SAAADI. The CDR3 nucleotides read TGCGCCAGCAGTGAGTCACCTAGCCGAGAGACCCAGTACTTC. Protein sequence: CASSESPSRETQYF.

This clonotype was recorded many times. This chain joins TRBV11-1 and TRBJ2-1; D may be TRBD1 (6 bases). The germline V and J ends were trimmed by 5 bases and 6 bases, with 17 bases remaining between them. The CDR3 consists of 15 residues. Germline V gene data show CDR1 as SGHAT and CDR2 as FQDESV (reference sequence). DNA for the CDR3: TGTGCCAGCAGCAAAGGGGGTATCTCCCTCAATGAGCAGTTCTTC. The encoded protein is CASSKGGISLNEQFF.